These 17 T cell receptor beta chains share one sample of origin, sequenced in a study of T cell clonality in common variable immunodeficiency (dated by TCRdb to between 2014 and 2017). Libraries were constructed by the immunoSEQ multiplex PCR assay. Drawn from immuneACCESS, this table holds only the in-frame rearrangements with V and J called that TCRdb kept. Clones are partly lost; checked studies trace under half to an unresolved V gene and leave the rest unexplained. The sample records 44,000 or so clones, none occurring a single time. Of the sample, 0.68% falls within the top ten clones. What was sequenced was peripheral blood mononuclear cells. Source of these receptors: a person between 18 and 75 years old in good health.

Comments on this clone: The read gets to within 3 residues of the CDR3 end, and the germline J gene fills in the rest. The J gene is TRBJ1-5, the V gene TRBV11-2; D might be TRBD1 (6 bases). In germline, CDR1 is SGHAT, CDR2 FQNNGV. V lost 2 bases to trimming and J lost 2 bases, with 10 bases between them. The CDR3 runs to 15 residues. The CDR3 loop is CASSLLAGGNQPQHF. The DNA read from the CDR3 is TGTGCCAGCAGCTTACTGGCAGGGGGCAATCAGCCC.

This clone was picked up many times. Read data end 3 residues before the CDR3 end; the end is taken from the germline J gene. V gene TRBV12-3 or TRBV12-4 combines with J gene TRBJ2-3, with 11 bases identical to TRBD2. The length of the CDR3 is 14 residues. J lost 1 base, V lost 6 bases, and 0 bases had no gene match. The DNA read from the CDR3 is TGTGCCAGCAGACTAGCGGGGGGCACAGATACG. This gives the protein CASRLAGGTDT. The full CDR3 is CASRLAGGTDTQYF.

The sample holds many counts of this clone. The read finishes 3 residues shy of the CDR3 end, and the germline J gene is used to complete it. The V and J genes are TRBV6-4 and TRBJ2-1, with D possibly TRBD2 on 7 matching bases. The germline gives CDR1 MRHNA, CDR2 SNTAGT. This CDR3 is built from 13 residues. With 3 bases removed from V and 6 bases from J, the gap between germline ends came to 9 bases. The CDR3 DNA, read in part, is TGTGCCAGCAGTGATGGGGGGGCCAATGAG. It codes for CASSDGGANE. In full, the CDR3 reads CASSDGGANEQFF.

This clone has a count of ten or more. With the read ending 3 residues before the CDR3 end, the germline J gene is used to fill in that end. The chain employs TRBV15 and TRBJ1-1; 8 nucleotides line up with TRBD1. The CDR3 covers 15 residues. Germline CDR1 reads LNHNV; CDR2 reads YYDKDF (reference sequence). After removal of 4 bases from V and 5 bases from J, the junction contained 9 bases not matched to a gene. The CDR3 region is CATSKGRTGTTEAFF. The sequenced CDR3 bases are TGTGCCACCAGCAAGGGAAGGACAGGGACGACTGAA.

This clone showed up many times. The read gets to within 3 residues of the CDR3 end, and the germline J gene fills in the rest. The V and J genes are TRBV19 and TRBJ1-1; 7 nucleotides line up with TRBD1. The CDR3 has 13 residues. Germline values: CDR1 LNHDA, CDR2 SQIVND (reference sequence). After removal of 3 bases from V and 7 bases from J, the junction contained 5 bases not matched to a gene. The CDR3 DNA, read in part, is TGTGCCAGTAGTATCAAAACAGGGGTTGAA. Its translation is CASSIKTGVE. The CDR3, in full, reads CASSIKTGVEAFF.

There are many counts of this clone. From the germline J gene comes the end of the CDR3, since the read stops 3 residues before it. The J gene is TRBJ2-1, the V gene TRBV2; 9 nucleotides agree with TRBD2. V lost 5 bases to trimming and J lost 9 bases; unmatched junction nucleotides: 8. Germline-derived CDR1 and CDR2 are SNHLY and FYNNEI. This CDR3 is 14 amino acids long. CDR3 residues: CASSNSGSGAEQFF. CDR3 bases read: TGTGCCAGCAGTAATAGCGGGAGCGGGGCTGAG.

About this clone itself: Read sequence stops 3 residues before the CDR3 end, and the germline J gene provides the missing end. The identical CDR3 is also encoded by other nucleotide sequences in the sample. The chain has TRBV11-1 and TRBJ2-7; D is uncertain. Germline values: CDR1 SGHAT, CDR2 FQDESV (reference sequence). V was trimmed by 3 bases and J by 4 bases, leaving 4 bases between them. This CDR3 is built from 11 residues. Partial CDR3 DNA: TGTGCCAGCAGCTTCTCTTACGAG. Amino acid sequence: CASSFSYE. The full CDR3 reads CASSFSYEQYF. Using reference TRBV11-1 and TRBJ2-7 for the parts outside the CDR3, the full variable domain is EAEVAQSPRYKITEKSQAVAFWCDPISGHATLYWYRQILGQGPELLVQFQDESVVDDSQLPKDRFSAERLKGVDSTLKIQPAELGDSAMYLCASSFSYEQYFGPGTRLTVT.

This clone was found many times. The CDR3 end is not reached by the read, which stops 3 residues before it; the germline J gene fills it in. V is TRBV7-8 and J is TRBJ1-3, with D perhaps TRBD1 (6 bases). V was cut by 1 base and J by 4 bases, with 17 bases left in between. CDR3 length equals 17 residues. CDR1 SGHVS and CDR2 FQNEAQ come from the germline V gene. The CDR3 here is CASSLEWGQRIGNTIYF. The sequenced part of the CDR3 DNA is TGTGCCAGCAGCTTAGAATGGGGACAACGAATCGGAAACACC. Full variable domain (missing parts from reference TRBV7-8 and TRBJ1-3): GAGVSQSPRYKVAKRGQDVALRCDPISGHVSLFWYQQALGQGPEFLTYFQNEAQLDKSGLPSDRFFAERPEGSVSTLKIQRTQQEDSAVYLCASSLEWGQRIGNTIYFGEGSWLTVV.

At least ten counts were recorded for this clone. Read coverage stops 3 residues before the CDR3 terminus; the germline J gene supplies the remainder. The genes are TRBV4-1 and TRBJ2-7, with D tentatively TRBD2 (5 bases). The V gene lost 0 bases and the J gene lost 3 bases, with 9 bases spanning the gap. The CDR3 has 14 amino acids. The germline V gene encodes CDR1 MGHRA and CDR2 YSYEKL. The chain's CDR3 is CASSQDPSGYEQYF. The sequenced CDR3 bases are TGCGCCAGCAGCCAAGATCCCAGCGGCTACGAG.

This clone came up many times. The CDR3 end lies 3 residues beyond the end of the read and is filled in from the germline J gene. The chain combines TRBV19 with TRBJ2-2, with a tentative D call TRBD1 (6 bases). Germline loops: CDR1 LNHDA, CDR2 SQIVND (reference sequence). V dropped 7 bases and J dropped 4 bases, with 13 bases sitting between them. This CDR3 is built from 14 residues. This CDR3 reads CASNNDRPTGELFF. The CDR3 bases that were read are TGTGCCAGTAACAATGACAGGCCCACCGGGGAG.

This clone was found many times. Sequencing ends 3 residues short of the CDR3 end; the germline J gene provides the rest. The rearrangement joins TRBV19 to TRBJ2-7; 10 positions match TRBD1. The CDR3 contains 14 residues. CDR1 LNHDA and CDR2 SQIVND come from the germline V gene (reference sequence). Trimming removed 1 base from V and 3 bases from J; junction bases left unmatched: 0. The CDR3 is CASSIGTGGYEQYF. The sequenced CDR3 bases are TGTGCCAGTAGTATAGGGACAGGGGGCTACGAG.

The sample holds many counts of this clone. The read gets to within 3 residues of the CDR3 end, and the germline J gene fills in the rest. Other nucleotide sequences in the sample specify the same CDR3. The rearrangement joins TRBV20-1 to TRBJ1-1; 8 nucleotides align to TRBD1. Germline lookup yields CDR1 DFQATT and CDR2 SNEGSKA (reference sequence). The J segment lost 1 base and the V segment lost 5 bases, leaving 6 bases of the junction unmatched. The CDR3 sequence is 14 residues long. CDR3 sequence: CSAGSGGQNTEAFF. The part of the CDR3 DNA that was read is TGCAGTGCTGGCTCAGGGGGCCAGAACACTGAA.

In its sample, this clone was seen a few times. The read finishes 3 residues shy of the CDR3 end, and the germline J gene is used to complete it. V gene TRBV11-1 combines with J gene TRBJ2-7; a weak D match, TRBD2 (7 bases). The CDR3 is 14 residues long. Germline V gene sequence: CDR1 SGHAT, CDR2 FQDESV (reference sequence). Trimming cost V 11 bases and J 4 bases, with 21 bases left between them. The part of the CDR3 DNA that was read is TGTGCCCCCCGGGGGGCGCTCATCTCATACGAG. This gives the protein CAPRGALISYE. In full, the CDR3 is CAPRGALISYEQYF.

This clone came up many times. Read data end 3 residues before the CDR3 end; the end is taken from the germline J gene. The J gene is TRBJ2-3, the V gene TRBV19, with 9 bases identical to TRBD2. The germline gives CDR1 LNHDA, CDR2 SQIVND (reference sequence). This CDR3 spans 16 amino acids. Losses at the gene ends were 3 bases for V and 7 bases for J; bases not matched to a gene: 11. CDR3 residues: CASSIVGGGAGNTQYF. Incomplete CDR3 DNA: TGTGCCAGTAGTATTGTCGGCGGGGGGGCCGGTAATACG.

The table lists this clone with many counts. The CDR3 protein is CASSFPAPGGEKLFF. Incomplete CDR3 DNA: TGTGCCAGCAGTTTCCCGGCCCCGGGGGGCGAAAAA. The chain joins TRBV28 to TRBJ1-4, with D possibly matching TRBD1 (6 bases). The read terminates 3 residues ahead of where the CDR3 ends, so the germline J gene completes it. Trimming left V 3 bases short and J 8 bases short, with 16 bases between. CDR1 and CDR2 from the germline V gene are MDHEN and SYDVKM. The CDR3 is 15 amino acids.

This clone was counted at least ten times. The read is 3 residues too short to cover the CDR3 end, so that end is filled in from the germline J gene. The rearrangement joins TRBV5-1 to TRBJ2-7; 8 positions match TRBD2. Unmatched junction bases numbered 5, after V lost 4 bases and J lost 5 bases. Germline lookup yields CDR1 SGHRS and CDR2 YFSETQ. The CDR3 runs 13 residues. The CDR3 here is CASSTGGGDEQYF. The part of the CDR3 DNA that was read is TGCGCCAGCAGCACCGGGGGGGGAGACGAG.

This clone has ten or more counts. The read ends 3 residues before the CDR3 terminus; that terminus is restored from the germline J gene. This chain links TRBV20-1 with TRBJ2-7, with 7 bases aligning to TRBD2. The CDR3 is 14 residues long. CDR1 and CDR2 from the germline V gene are DFQATT and SNEGSKA (reference sequence). Germline trimming cut 1 base from V and 1 base from J; bases unmatched to any gene: 4. CDR3 in amino acids: CSARGGTISYEQYF. The covered CDR3 bases are TGCAGTGCTAGAGGTGGGACTATTTCCTACGAG.